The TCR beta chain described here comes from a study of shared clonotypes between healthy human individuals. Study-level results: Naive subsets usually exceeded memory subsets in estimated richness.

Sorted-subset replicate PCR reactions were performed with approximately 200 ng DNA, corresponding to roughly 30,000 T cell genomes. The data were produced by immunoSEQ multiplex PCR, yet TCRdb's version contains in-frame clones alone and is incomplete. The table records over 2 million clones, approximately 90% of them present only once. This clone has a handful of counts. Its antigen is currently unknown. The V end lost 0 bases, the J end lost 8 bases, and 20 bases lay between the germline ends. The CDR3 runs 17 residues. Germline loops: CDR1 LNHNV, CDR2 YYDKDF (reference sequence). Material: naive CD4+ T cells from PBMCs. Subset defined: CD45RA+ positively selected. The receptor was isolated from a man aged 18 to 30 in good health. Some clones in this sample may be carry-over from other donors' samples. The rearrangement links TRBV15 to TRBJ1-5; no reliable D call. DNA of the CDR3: TGTGCCACCAGCAGAGATGGAGCTGAGGGTCTTCTGGAGCCCCAGCATTTT. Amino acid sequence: CATSRDGAEGLLEPQHF.